This is a list of T cell receptor beta chains from one sample in a study of T cell responses to AZD1222 COVID-19 vaccine. Profiling relied on immunoSEQ multiplex PCR, and the TCRdb table lists in-frame clones only, not all of them. The top ten clones hold 18% of a sample with about 130,000 clones, approximately 85% of them seen once. The material was peripheral blood, obtained on day 0 of MenACWY control vaccination. The receptors originated from an adult in good health. Each CDR3 is given without its conserved first and last residue. Each record gives: V gene, J gene, CDR3 protein.

V gene: TRBV28; J gene: TRBJ2-7; CDR3 protein: ASSFDSEQY
V gene: TRBV20-1; J gene: TRBJ2-7; CDR3 protein: SASSPSPEQY
V gene: TRBV6-5; J gene: TRBJ1-4; CDR3 protein: ASSFGQGNEKLF
V gene: TRBV19; J gene: TRBJ2-3; CDR3 protein: ASSRVHTDTQY
V gene: TRBV24-1; J gene: TRBJ2-5; CDR3 protein: ATSDRQETQY
V gene: TRBV7-3; J gene: TRBJ1-1; CDR3 protein: ASSFNIDTEAF
V gene: TRBV18; J gene: TRBJ1-2; CDR3 protein: ASSPPVGPRVGGYT
V gene: TRBV11-3; J gene: TRBJ2-7; CDR3 protein: ASILPWGDKDYEQY
V gene: TRBV2; J gene: TRBJ2-3; CDR3 protein: ASKQDEFYTQY
V gene: TRBV2; J gene: TRBJ1-1; CDR3 protein: ASSDEANTEAF
V gene: TRBV4-1; J gene: TRBJ2-7; CDR3 protein: ASSPGQGASYEQY
V gene: TRBV28; J gene: TRBJ2-7; CDR3 protein: ASSLIRLGPSEQY
V gene: TRBV5-1; J gene: TRBJ1-2; CDR3 protein: ASSFLGADYGYT
V gene: TRBV9; J gene: TRBJ2-3; CDR3 protein: ASSVDGSSHSFADTQY
V gene: TRBV19; J gene: TRBJ2-7; CDR3 protein: ASSSAAGNYVYEQY
V gene: TRBV15; J gene: TRBJ1-2; CDR3 protein: ATSRGNGPTGSGYT
V gene: TRBV18; J gene: TRBJ2-7; CDR3 protein: ASSRGQRGYEQY
V gene: TRBV7-7; J gene: TRBJ2-3; CDR3 protein: ANEFVGLPEGDTQY
V gene: TRBV21-1; J gene: TRBJ2-5; CDR3 protein: ASSKAEETQY
V gene: TRBV18; J gene: TRBJ2-5; CDR3 protein: ASSPGAGVETQY
V gene: TRBV9; J gene: TRBJ2-1; CDR3 protein: ASSTGTSDYNEQF
V gene: TRBV28; J gene: TRBJ2-7; CDR3 protein: ASSLKAEYEQY
V gene: TRBV7-6; J gene: TRBJ2-2; CDR3 protein: ASTWGYTGELF
V gene: TRBV4-1; J gene: TRBJ2-1; CDR3 protein: ASSPPGGKRDNEQF
V gene: TRBV5-6; J gene: TRBJ1-3; CDR3 protein: ASSAGTHPGNTIY
V gene: TRBV11-1; J gene: TRBJ2-3; CDR3 protein: ASSGPSGDTDTQY
V gene: TRBV12-3/TRBV12-4; J gene: TRBJ1-2; CDR3 protein: ASTLRGEGYT
V gene: TRBV7-9; J gene: TRBJ2-1; CDR3 protein: ASSPLAGGREQF
V gene: TRBV15; J gene: TRBJ1-3; CDR3 protein: ATSRDLVLAGNTIY
V gene: TRBV5-5; J gene: TRBJ1-5; CDR3 protein: ASSSTGESQPQH
V gene: TRBV6-5; J gene: TRBJ1-1; CDR3 protein: ASRRQGNTEAF
V gene: TRBV28; J gene: TRBJ2-7; CDR3 protein: ASSLLAIGQY